This T cell receptor (beta chain) was found in a study of T-cell memory formation after mild COVID-19. The study's findings and limits: Clones contracting over day 15 to 85 were CD4/CD8 balanced, with later expanders leaning CD4+.

5'RACE primed from the constant segment yielded TCR alpha and TCR beta cDNA libraries bearing sample barcodes and UMIs. TCRdb redid the calling of the 5' RACE reads with MiXCR, one entry per CDR3 protein. There are more than 300,000 distinct CDR3 sequences in the sample; around 13% occur only once, and about a fifth lies in the top ten. Trimming at V came to 4 bases and at J to 5 bases, leaving 10 bases not matched to a gene. Germline CDR1 SGHTA, CDR2 FQGNSA. This CDR3 is built from 15 residues. Worth noting for this clonotype: As yet, its antigen is unknown.

The V and J genes are TRBV7-2 and TRBJ2-5, with 7 bases identical to TRBD2. This clonotype was sampled from a man between 18 and 35 years old who had mild COVID-19 (a few samples of this study predate the infection). Cell type and time point are not known. Sequencing used PBMCs or a T cell subset sorted from them (not recorded which). The CDR3 DNA reads TGTGCCAGCAGCTCAGGCGGGGGAAATGGGGAGACCCAGTACTTC. Amino acid sequence: CASSSGGGNGETQYF.